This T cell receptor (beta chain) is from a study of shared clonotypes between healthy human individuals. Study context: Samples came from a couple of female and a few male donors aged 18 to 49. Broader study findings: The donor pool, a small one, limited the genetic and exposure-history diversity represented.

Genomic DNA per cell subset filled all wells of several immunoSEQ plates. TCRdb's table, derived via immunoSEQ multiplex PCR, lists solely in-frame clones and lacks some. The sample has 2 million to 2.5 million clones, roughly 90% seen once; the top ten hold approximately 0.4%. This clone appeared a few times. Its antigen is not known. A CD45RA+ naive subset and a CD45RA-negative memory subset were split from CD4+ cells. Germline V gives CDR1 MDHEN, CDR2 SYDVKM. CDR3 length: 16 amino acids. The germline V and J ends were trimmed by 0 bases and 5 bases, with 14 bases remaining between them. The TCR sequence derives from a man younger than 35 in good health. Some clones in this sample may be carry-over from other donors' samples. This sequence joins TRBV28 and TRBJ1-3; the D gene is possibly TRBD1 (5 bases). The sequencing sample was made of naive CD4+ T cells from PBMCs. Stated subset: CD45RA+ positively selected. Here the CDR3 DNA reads TGTGCCAGCAGTTTATGGGGCGGGGCAGGGAGAAACACCATATATTTT. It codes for CASSLWGGAGRNTIYF.